Here is one T cell receptor beta chain with its context. Trimming stripped 1 base from V and 6 bases from J, with 13 bases between. Germline CDR1 reads LGHNA; CDR2 reads YSLEER. CDR3 length: 14 residues. This specimen belongs to a study of OX40 agonist ivuxolimab in advanced cancers. The data were produced by immunoSEQ multiplex PCR, yet TCRdb's version contains in-frame clones alone and is incomplete. This table holds 70,000 to 95,000 clones, approximately 86% found once. This sequence joins TRBV4-3 and TRBJ2-7, with D possibly matching TRBD1 (7 bases). This material consisted of CD4+ or CD8+ T cells sorted from blood, taken in a trial of the OX40 agonist ivuxolimab. This TCR was recovered from an adult with an advanced solid tumor such as melanoma, head and neck, liver or kidney cancer. The CDR3 sequence is CASSQGTGGFEQYF. The CDR3 bases are TGCGCCAGCAGCCAAGGGACAGGAGGGTTCGAGCAGTACTTC.